The 19 T cell receptor beta chains below come from one sample, sequenced in a study of T cells after yellow fever vaccination. From the 5' RACE reads, TCRdb called clonotypes with MiXCR, one entry per CDR3 protein. In the table there are around 330,000 distinct CDR3 sequences, around 3.6% of which are singletons. The source was PBMCs, collected on the day of the yellow fever booster vaccination. Receptor source: a man younger than 30 who received the YFV17D yellow fever vaccine.

This clonotype was observed many times. V gene TRBV7-3 combines with J gene TRBJ2-1; D tentatively fits TRBD1 or TRBD2 (5 bases each). With 5 bases removed from V and 7 bases from J, the gap between germline ends came to 15 bases. Looked up from germline, CDR1 is SGHTA and CDR2 is FQGTGA. This CDR3 is 14 amino acids long. CDR3 region: CASSPTGTQNEQFF. As DNA, the CDR3 is TGTGCCAGCAGCCCTACCGGGACGCAGAATGAGCAGTTCTTC.

The genes are TRBV5-1 and TRBJ2-2; D may be TRBD2 (6 bases). V dropped 4 bases and J dropped 1 base, with 17 bases sitting between them. CDR1 is SGHRS and CDR2 is YFSETQ in the germline V gene. The CDR3 has 17 amino acids. The CDR3 DNA reads TGCGCCAGCAGCGCTCCGGCGGGGCAGGGGAACACCGGGGAGCTGTTTTTT. Amino acid sequence: CASSAPAGQGNTGELFF.

This clonotype has just a few counts. V is TRBV6-5 and J is TRBJ2-3; TRBD2 is a possible D gene (7 bases). CDR1 is MNHEY, CDR2 SVGAGI, per germline. The ends were cut back, 4 bases at V and 1 base at J, with 9 bases in the middle. CDR3 length: 14 residues. This chain's CDR3 is CASSWRGRTDTQYF. The CDR3 DNA sequence: TGTGCCAGCAGTTGGCGGGGGCGCACAGATACGCAGTATTTT.

V gene TRBV5-5 combines with J gene TRBJ2-3; D is ambiguous. CDR1 is SGHKS and CDR2 is YYEKEE in the germline V gene (reference sequence). The CDR3 is made up of 15 amino acids. Trimming removed 3 bases at V and 2 bases at J, with 13 bases between. CDR3 DNA: TGTGCCAGCAGCTCCCGCGGCAGGTTCACAGATACGCAGTATTTT. Amino acid sequence: CASSSRGRFTDTQYF.

This clonotype was detected only a few times. The chain joins TRBV12-3 or TRBV12-4 to TRBJ1-5; TRBD1 aligns across 7 bases. Trimming cost V 7 bases and J 4 bases; bases outside gene matches: 7. The CDR3 covers 14 residues. The CDR3 sequence: CASKLQGGNQPQHF. Written as DNA, the CDR3 is TGTGCCAGCAAACTTCAGGGGGGAAATCAGCCCCAGCATTTT.

The chain links TRBV6-5 to TRBJ2-7; 10 bases map to TRBD2. The CDR3 contains 15 residues. Germline V gene lookup returns CDR1 MNHEY and CDR2 SVGAGI. V shed 7 bases, J shed 1 base, and the junction held 7 bases outside the gene matches. In DNA form, the CDR3 reads TGTGCCAGCACAATCATAGCGGGGGGTTCCTACGAGCAGTACTTC. Amino acid sequence: CASTIIAGGSYEQYF.

The rearrangement uses TRBV3-1 and TRBJ2-1; 10 bases align to TRBD2. CDR3 size: 14 residues. Germline-derived CDR1 and CDR2 are LGHDT and YNNKEL (reference sequence). The V segment lost 9 bases and the J segment 4 bases; nucleotides outside the gene matches: 6. CDR3 region: CARLTSGEYNEQFF. The CDR3 DNA reads as TGTGCCAGACTAACTAGCGGGGAGTACAATGAGCAGTTCTTC.

The sample holds many counts of this clonotype. The chain recombines TRBV7-2 with TRBJ2-1; TRBD1 matches 9 bases. Germline V gives CDR1 SGHTA, CDR2 FQGNSA. The V gene end was trimmed by 3 bases and the J gene end by 6 bases; junction bases not matched to a gene: 3. The CDR3 is made up of 14 amino acids. The CDR3 reads CASSFGQGTNEQFF. The DNA for the CDR3 is TGTGCCAGCAGCTTCGGACAGGGGACCAATGAGCAGTTCTTC.

This clonotype was detected many times. The V and J genes are TRBV20-1 and TRBJ2-1, with a weak D call TRBD2 (7 bases). V was pared by 6 bases and J by 0 bases, with 18 bases between. CDR1 is DFQATT and CDR2 is SNEGSKA in the germline V gene (reference sequence). The CDR3 sequence is 16 residues long. The CDR3 sequence: CSATKGGGGSYNEQFF. CDR3 nucleotides: TGCAGTGCCACGAAGGGAGGGGGGGGCTCCTACAATGAGCAGTTCTTC.

The chain recombines TRBV7-6 with TRBJ2-1; 9 nucleotides line up with TRBD2. J was trimmed by 3 bases and V by 5 bases; bases with no gene match: 8. The CDR3 spans 16 residues. Germline V gene lookup returns CDR1 SGHVS and CDR2 FNYEAQ. The CDR3 nucleotides are TGTGCCAGCAGCCTAGAGCGGGGGGAATTCTACAATGAGCAGTTCTTC. This codes for CASSLERGEFYNEQFF.

This clonotype was recorded a few times. J is TRBJ2-2 and V is TRBV4-1, with D perhaps TRBD1 (6 bases). The germline V and J ends were trimmed by 6 bases and 8 bases, with 16 bases remaining between them. The CDR3 extends over 14 amino acids. Germline assignment: CDR1 MGHRA and CDR2 YSYEKL. The chain's CDR3 is CASRPNRVGGELFF. CDR3 nucleotide sequence: TGCGCCAGCAGACCAAACAGGGTAGGGGGGGAGCTGTTTTTT.

The table lists this clonotype with many counts. The chain couples TRBV6-5 to TRBJ1-1; D unclear. Deletions cut 2 bases from V and 7 bases from J, with 8 bases between. This CDR3 spans 12 amino acids. The germline V gene encodes CDR1 MNHEY and CDR2 SVGAGI. For the CDR3, the DNA is TGTGCCAGCAGTTACCCCGGGCGTGAAGCTTTCTTT. Its translation: CASSYPGREAFF.

This clonotype has a handful of counts. The J gene is TRBJ1-1, the V gene TRBV29-1; D is undetermined. The germline V gene encodes CDR1 SQVTM and CDR2 ANQGSEA. The V end was cut by 7 bases, the J end by 6 bases, with 15 bases between. The CDR3 is made up of 12 amino acids. CDR3 DNA: TGCAGCGCCTCTTCGTCGGGTGCTGAAGCTTTCTTT. Translated: CSASSSGAEAFF. The full variable domain, rest sourced from reference TRBV29-1 and TRBJ1-1, is SAVISQKPSRDICQRGTSLTIQCQVDSQVTMMFWYRQQPGQSLTLIATANQGSEATYESGFVIDKFPISRPNLTFSTLTVSNMSPEDSSIYLCSASSSGAEAFFGQGTRLTVV.

In its sample, this clonotype was seen many times. V usage is TRBV5-4 and J usage is TRBJ2-7, with D tentatively TRBD1 or TRBD2 (6 bases each). The germline V gene encodes CDR1 SGHNT and CDR2 YYREEE (reference sequence). Trimming took off 2 bases at V and 7 bases at J, with 13 bases between the two ends. This CDR3 is built from 13 residues. The CDR3 nucleotides are TGTGCCAGCAGCTTCGGGGGCTCGGGAGAGCAGTACGTC. It is translated as CASSFGGSGEQYV.

V and J are TRBV29-1 and TRBJ2-7; the D gene is possibly TRBD1 (5 bases). Germline CDR1 is SQVTM and CDR2 is ANQGSEA. V was trimmed by 5 bases and J by 5 bases, leaving 7 bases between them. The CDR3 has 10 amino acids. CDR3 bases: TGCAGCGTTATAGGGGACGAGCAGTACTTC. The encoded protein is CSVIGDEQYF.

This clonotype has more than one count but fewer than ten. The gene calls are TRBV5-1 and TRBJ2-7; the D is unclear. Germline lookup yields CDR1 SGHRS and CDR2 YFSETQ. V lost 0 bases to trimming and J lost 6 bases, with 19 bases between them. The CDR3 extends over 16 amino acids. CDR3 coding DNA: TGCGCCAGCAGCTTGGCCTCTAAAAGCGTACGTCTCGAGCAGTACTTC. Amino acid sequence: CASSLASKSVRLEQYF. The full variable domain, in which reference TRBV5-1 and TRBJ2-7 provide the parts outside the CDR3, is KAGVTQTPRYLIKTRGQQVTLSCSPISGHRSVSWYQQTPGQGLQFLFEYFSETQRNKGNFPGRFSGRQFSNSRSEMNVSTLELGDSALYLCASSLASKSVRLEQYFGPGTRLTVT.

This clonotype occurred many times. V gene TRBV20-1 combines with J gene TRBJ2-7; D not certain. The V end lost 3 bases, the J end lost 0 bases, and 18 bases lay between the germline ends. Looked up from germline, CDR1 is DFQATT and CDR2 is SNEGSKA (reference sequence). CDR3 length equals 16 residues. CDR3 in amino acids: CSARGSEQVSSYEQYF. For the CDR3, the DNA is TGCAGTGCTAGGGGGTCAGAGCAAGTTAGCTCCTACGAGCAGTACTTC.

This clonotype was counted many times. This chain links TRBV7-6 with TRBJ2-1; D is unresolved. Germline CDR1 and CDR2: SGHVS and FNYEAQ. The CDR3 covers 15 residues. The ends were cut back, 3 bases at V and 4 bases at J, with 13 bases in the middle. In DNA, the CDR3 is TGTGCCAGCAGCTTTTGGGTAAAGGGATACAATGAGCAGTTCTTC. Its translation is CASSFWVKGYNEQFF.

This clonotype has more than one count but fewer than ten. J is TRBJ2-5 and V is TRBV7-2; perhaps TRBD1 as D (6 bases). CDR1 is SGHTA and CDR2 is FQGNSA in the germline V gene. V lost 5 bases, J lost 4 bases, and 11 bases lay in between. This CDR3 is 13 amino acids long. Here the CDR3 reads CASSTQGPETQYF. The CDR3 DNA sequence: TGTGCCAGCAGCACACAGGGCCCAGAGACCCAGTACTTC. The whole variable domain, remainder taken from reference TRBV7-2 and TRBJ2-5, is GAGVSQSPSNKVTEKGKDVELRCDPISGHTALYWYRQSLGQGLEFLIYFQGNSAPDKSGLPSDRFSAERTGGSVSTLTIQRTQQEDSAVYLCASSTQGPETQYFGPGTRLLVL.